A selection of T cell receptor beta chains follows, all from one sample in a study of blood T cells in healthy people across ages. MiXCR, run by TCRdb on the 5' RACE reads, gives a single entry per CDR3 protein. Of around 580,000 distinct CDR3 sequences in the sample, about 45% were seen once. Specimen: blood. The receptors derive from a man older than 75 in good health. Both conserved end residues are part of each CDR3. The order of the fields is D gene, clone size, V gene, J gene, CDR3 protein, CDR3 DNA. A D gene is named only where the DNA matches it firmly. Clone sizes are given selectively: once, few, many, or a class where the clone is expanded.

d_call: NA; clone_size: NA; v_call: TRBV7-9; j_call: TRBJ1-1; cdr3_aa: CASYGNMNTEAFF; cdr3_nt: TGTGCCAGTTATGGGAACATGAACACTGAAGCTTTCTTT
d_call: TRBD2; clone_size: few; v_call: TRBV28; j_call: TRBJ2-3; cdr3_aa: CASSPARLAVTDTQYF; cdr3_nt: TGTGCCAGCAGTCCAGCCCGACTAGCGGTGACAGATACGCAGTATTTT
d_call: TRBD1; clone_size: few; v_call: TRBV29-1; j_call: TRBJ2-7; cdr3_aa: CSVVVGDRGPYEQYF; cdr3_nt: TGCAGCGTCGTTGTAGGGGACAGGGGCCCCTACGAGCAGTACTTC
d_call: NA; clone_size: NA; v_call: TRBV20-1; j_call: TRBJ1-2; cdr3_aa: CSATQGTNYGYTF; cdr3_nt: TGCAGTGCTACTCAGGGGACCAACTATGGCTACACCTTC
d_call: NA; clone_size: NA; v_call: TRBV20-1; j_call: TRBJ1-5; cdr3_aa: CSAMGQPQHF; cdr3_nt: TGCAGTGCTATGGGACAGCCCCAGCATTTT
d_call: TRBD1; clone_size: NA; v_call: TRBV20-1; j_call: TRBJ2-7; cdr3_aa: CSASSGGTYEQYF; cdr3_nt: TGCAGTGCTAGTTCAGGGGGCACCTACGAGCAGTACTTC
d_call: NA; clone_size: once; v_call: TRBV20-1; j_call: TRBJ1-1; cdr3_aa: CSARVPISSNQMNTEAFF; cdr3_nt: TGCAGTGCTAGAGTTCCTATATCCTCAAATCAGATGAACACTGAAGCTTTCTTT
d_call: NA; clone_size: NA; v_call: TRBV21-1; j_call: TRBJ2-6; cdr3_aa: CASSKGDLNVLTF; cdr3_nt: TGTGCCAGCAGCAAAGGAGACCTTAACGTCCTGACTTTC
d_call: TRBD2; clone_size: once; v_call: TRBV18; j_call: TRBJ2-1; cdr3_aa: CASSPTSGNEQFF; cdr3_nt: TGTGCCAGCTCCCCTACTAGCGGGAATGAGCAGTTCTTC
d_call: NA; clone_size: NA; v_call: TRBV12-3/TRBV12-4; j_call: TRBJ2-2; cdr3_aa: CASSFRGLGTGELFF; cdr3_nt: TGTGCCAGCAGTTTCAGGGGCCTTGGCACCGGGGAGCTGTTTTTT
d_call: NA; clone_size: NA; v_call: TRBV12-3/TRBV12-4; j_call: TRBJ2-1; cdr3_aa: CASNTYSSYNEQFF; cdr3_nt: TGTGCCAGCAACACATATAGCTCCTACAATGAGCAGTTCTTC